This T cell receptor beta chain was sequenced for a study of CD8+ T cells in alopecia areata. About the research overall: Approximately 6-11-week-old female C3H/HeJ mice were grafted with skin from spontaneously alopecic approximately 6-13-month-old C3H/HeJ graft donors.

Broader study findings: Mouse data revealed clearer TCR sharing than patient data did, a gap possibly tied to HLA. Sequences from scalp samples also cover resident alphabeta T cells of normal skin. Lesional scalp, especially alopecia totalis/universalis, showed higher clonality than normal scalp.

Extraction of RNA preceded its reverse transcription into cDNA, which served as the sequencing template. The method was immunoSEQ multiplex PCR; TCRdb's version includes in-frame clones alone and lacks a portion of them. This sample has roughly 110,000 clones, each found more than once. Germline CDR1 NNHDY, CDR2 SYVADS. This CDR3 region has 11 residues. This clone was detected a few times. The antigen is not known. The gene names here belong to mouse. The read terminates 4 residues before the CDR3 end, so the remaining end is supplied by the germline J gene. The origin of this receptor is a C3H/HeJ mouse with alopecia areata. MHC haplotype of the strain: H2-k. The sample was lesional skin. The chain combines TRBV13-3 with TRBJ1-1; 9 bases map to TRBD1. Partial CDR3 DNA: TGTGCCGCACAGGGGGCGGGA. Translation: CAAQGAG. The complete CDR3 reads CAAQGAGEVFF.